Following are 10 T cell receptor beta chains from one sample sequenced in a study of monozygotic twins with inflammatory bowel disease. TCRdb reanalyzed the 5' RACE reads, giving one entry per CDR3 protein sequence and no DNA. This table lists around 450,000 distinct CDR3 sequences. The specimen sequenced was blood. The receptors stem from a human donor with ulcerative colitis or Crohn's disease, or a healthy co-twin of an affected twin (not recorded which).

The chain joins TRBV19 to TRBJ1-2. This CDR3 comprises 17 residues. Germline loops: CDR1 LNHDA, CDR2 SQIVND (reference sequence). The CDR3 protein is CASSSGLQMKRNYGYTF. The entire variable domain, with the rest obtained from reference TRBV19 and TRBJ1-2, is as follows: DGGITQSPKYLFRKEGQNVTLSCEQNLNHDAMYWYRQDPGQGLRLIYYSQIVNDFQKGDIAEGYSVSREKKESFPLTVTSAQKNPTAFYLCASSSGLQMKRNYGYTFGSGTRLTVV.

CDR3 amino acids: CASSLGTEGDMQYF. V usage is TRBV5-1 and J usage is TRBJ2-4; TCRdb gives TRBD1 as the D gene, but with no DNA this cannot be confirmed. CDR3 length: 14 amino acids. Germline loops: CDR1 SGHRS, CDR2 YFSETQ.

The chain couples TRBV28 to TRBJ2-5; without DNA, the TCRdb call of TRBD1 cannot be checked. Germline V gene sequence: CDR1 MDHEN, CDR2 SYDVKM. The CDR3 consists of 15 residues. The chain's CDR3 is CASRAPSVTQETQYF.

The CDR3 sequence is CASSLRTRSNQETQYF. The gene calls are TRBV12-3 or TRBV12-4 and TRBJ2-5; TCRdb gives TRBD2 as the D gene, but with no DNA this cannot be confirmed. This CDR3 has 16 amino acids.

V usage is TRBV28 and J usage is TRBJ2-4; the D gene TCRdb calls, TRBD1, cannot be checked with no DNA. Germline-derived CDR1 and CDR2 are MDHEN and SYDVKM. The CDR3 has 13 residues. The CDR3 sequence is CASSLREGAIQYF. Based on the CDR3 plus reference TRBV28 and TRBJ2-4, the full variable domain is DVKVTQSSRYLVKRTGEKVFLECVQDMDHENMFWYRQDPGLGLRLIYFSYDVKMKEKGDIPEGYSVSREKKERFSLILESASTNQTSMYLCASSLREGAIQYFGAGTRLSVL.

The chain employs TRBV6-2 or TRBV6-3 and TRBJ2-1; TCRdb's D call, TRBD1, is unchecked because there is no DNA. Germline assignment: CDR1 MNHEY and CDR2 SVGEGT. The length of the CDR3 is 12 residues. The CDR3 sequence is CASSFGTVGQFF.

The genes are TRBV20-1 and TRBJ1-2; TCRdb's D call of TRBD1 is untestable without DNA. Germline V gene sequence: CDR1 DFQATT, CDR2 SNEGSKA (reference sequence). The CDR3 covers 16 residues. The chain's CDR3 is CSARGHFGTDRDGYTF.

V usage is TRBV29-1 and J usage is TRBJ1-4. The length of the CDR3 is 13 residues. The germline V gene encodes CDR1 SQVTM and CDR2 ANQGSEA. The CDR3 spells CSVPGLANEKLFF.

The chain combines TRBV5-1 with TRBJ2-7; TCRdb names TRBD1, which stays unverified in the absence of DNA. This CDR3 has 16 residues. Per the germline V gene, CDR1 is SGHRS and CDR2 is YFSETQ. CDR3 region: CASSLAPGQGAREQYF.

V gene TRBV20-1 combines with J gene TRBJ2-2; the D gene TCRdb calls, TRBD2, cannot be checked with no DNA. Per germline, CDR1 DFQATT and CDR2 SNEGSKA (reference sequence). This CDR3 has 17 amino acids. The CDR3 protein is CSARPTSGVRDTGELFF.